This T cell receptor (beta chain) was identified during a study of T cell responses to AZD1222 COVID-19 vaccine (dated by TCRdb to the early 2020s). Regarding the complete study: A total of over 230 trial participants underwent TCR sequencing, of whom about 200 had received two doses of AZD1222 and roughly 26 had received two doses of the MenACWY control vaccine. Trial participants were enrolled by age into 18-55, 56-69 and 70-plus year subgroups, with approximately 160, 26 and 62 TCR-sequenced participants respectively. General findings and caveats noted by the study authors: Most participants were white British and females outnumbered males, and the authors suggested that clonal diversity may have been underestimated. The vaccine-associated CD4 TCRs covered the entire spike protein, and the dominant responses fell in regions 160-218 and 743-854. Conclusions about previously exposed vaccinees are limited because only five to seven AZD1222 recipients were SARS-CoV-2 seropositive at baseline. In the small 56-69-year group, the increase in depth fell short of significance, most likely because of low power. Because no day 14 peak-response samples were available, the repertoires could be characterized only after the peak T cell response. After two AZD1222 doses, spike-specific TCR breadth and depth were significantly higher than at day 0 and than in MenACWY recipients. Nearly half of unique spike-specific TCRs reportedly recognized epitopes outside regions mutated in the B.1.351 and B.1.1.7 variants.

This clone was counted a single time. Its specific antigen is unknown. No quality values exist for individual bases; no much larger clone is one base distant. Taken with the paper, the label for time point translates to: baseline before first vaccination. Taken with the paper, the label for treatment or condition translates to: meningococcal conjugate vaccine given as trial control. The vaccinee samples were drawn from two UK trials, COV001 and COV002, one of which was a single-blind randomized controlled phase 2/3 trial testing AZD1222 (ChAdOx1 nCoV-19) in healthy adults. Trial participant PBMC samples were collected at day 0 and day 28 after the second dose for TCRbeta chain sequencing. The CDR3 regions of human TCRbeta chains were analyzed by immunosequencing. Concerning the study's data processing: Repertoire TCRs were checked for matches against a reference library of SARS-CoV-2-specific TCRs that had been generated using the MIRA antigen-specificity platform. Breadth meant the fraction of unique TCRs that were SARS-CoV-2-associated, whereas depth meant the fraction of total T cells that were SARS-CoV-2-associated. Using the MIRA data, every spike-specific TCR was mapped to the spike region that the TCR reacted to and assigned to either a CD4 or a CD8 class. Log10-transformed breadth and depth values were compared by one-way ANOVA with Sidak's multiple comparisons tests. The source is immuneACCESS, and TCRdb retained only in-frame sequences with V and J called. Part of the clones is not carried over; for the studies checked, unresolved V genes explain less than half of this, and the remainder is unexplained. V and J calls and clone size are given by that table; D and trimming were obtained from the DNA. Across this sample there are around 84,000 clones, with 85% to 90% seen only once. The ten largest clonotypes hold about a tenth of the sample.

The receptor was isolated from an adult in good health. Sequenced material: peripheral blood, taken on day 0 of MenACWY control vaccination.

The DNA is TGTGCCAGCAGCTTTGGCGGCAAGGCCGATAATTCACCCCTCCACTTT. Its protein product is CASSFGGKADNSPLHF. The receptor chain draws on TRBV5-4 and TRBJ1-6; no confident D gene assignment can be made. For CDR1 and CDR2, the germline V gene (reference sequence) lists SGHNT and YYREEE. CDR3 length: 16 amino acids, cysteine to phenylalanine. CDR3 DNA is the only sequence kept; it has 48 bases, read in frame from the first base. Trimming at the junction amounts to 2 bases on V and 5 bases on J, and the germline ends lie 14 bases apart.